The 25 T cell receptor beta chains below come from one sample, sequenced in a study of blood T cell repertoires in COVID-19. Libraries were prepared by immunoSEQ multiplex PCR; TCRdb keeps only in-frame clonotypes and omits some of them. Among approximately 400,000 clones listed, roughly nine tenths were seen once. Sequencing was performed on PBMCs or T cells enriched from blood (not recorded which). The receptors stem from a woman in her thirties or forties who had been exposed to COVID-19.

The chain couples TRBV5-1 to TRBJ1-1; no clear D gene. CDR3 size: 14 residues. The germline V and J ends were trimmed by 0 bases and 4 bases, with 10 bases remaining between them. Germline values: CDR1 SGHRS, CDR2 YFSETQ. The CDR3 sequence: CASSLGRGITEAFF. The CDR3 nucleotides read TGCGCCAGCAGCTTGGGGCGGGGAATCACTGAAGCTTTCTTT.

The rearrangement uses TRBV19 and TRBJ1-5, with 7 bases that match TRBD1. The CDR3 has 15 amino acids. In germline, CDR1 is LNHDA, CDR2 SQIVND (reference sequence). Losses at the gene ends were 8 bases for V and 0 bases for J; bases not matched to a gene: 7. The CDR3 DNA sequence: TGTGCCAGTCGAGACAGGGTTAATAGCAATCAGCCCCAGCATTTT. Protein: CASRDRVNSNQPQHF.

V is TRBV28 and J is TRBJ2-3, with 8 bases that match TRBD1. Germline values: CDR1 MDHEN, CDR2 SYDVKM. CDR3 length: 17 residues. Unmatched junction bases numbered 9, after V lost 2 bases and J lost 2 bases. The CDR3 here is CASSLTRTGTITDTQYF. The CDR3 DNA follows: TGTGCCAGCAGTTTAACTCGGACAGGGACCATCACAGATACGCAGTATTTT.

V is TRBV29-1 and J is TRBJ1-1; perhaps TRBD1 as D (5 bases). The CDR3 totals 12 residues. CDR1 is SQVTM and CDR2 is ANQGSEA in the germline V gene. The V and J ends lost 7 bases and 2 bases respectively, with 11 bases between them. The CDR3 reads CSGGTLNTEAFF. CDR3 DNA: TGCAGCGGCGGGACTCTTAACACTGAAGCTTTCTTT.

CDR3 sequence: CAISSVSYGYTF. In DNA form, the CDR3 reads TGTGCCATTTCCAGCGTTAGCTATGGCTACACCTTC. The rearrangement links TRBV10-3 to TRBJ1-2; D ambiguous. V was clipped by 9 bases and J by 4 bases, with 12 bases between them. The germline CDR1 and CDR2 sequences are ENHRY and SYGVKD. The CDR3 runs 12 residues.

This clone showed up just once. The CDR3 reads CASSGSRGGPNYGYTF. The CDR3 DNA reads as TGTGCCAGCAGTGGATCCAGGGGCGGCCCTAACTATGGCTACACCTTC. V gene TRBV6-1 combines with J gene TRBJ1-2; TRBD1 might be the D (6 bases). The CDR3 is made up of 16 amino acids. Germline loops: CDR1 MNHNS, CDR2 SASEGT. Trimming took off 4 bases at V and 0 bases at J, with 15 bases between the two ends.

V gene TRBV11-3 combines with J gene TRBJ2-7; 9 nucleotides align to TRBD1. This CDR3 spans 12 amino acids. Trimming removed 9 bases from V and 5 bases from J; junction bases left unmatched: 5. The germline V gene has CDR1 SGHNT and CDR2 YENEEA. DNA for the CDR3: TGTGCCAGTCACGGGACAGGGAACGAGCAGTACTTC. It codes for CASHGTGNEQYF.

V gene TRBV27 combines with J gene TRBJ2-1, with a tentative D call TRBD1 (6 bases). The CDR3 covers 14 residues. V lost 7 bases and J lost 2, with 12 bases in between. Germline V gene data show CDR1 as MNHEY and CDR2 as SMNVEV (reference sequence). DNA for the CDR3: TGTGCCAGCAACGACAGGTTACCCTACAATGAGCAGTTCTTC. Translated: CASNDRLPYNEQFF.

The V call is TRBV6-4, the J call TRBJ2-1; TRBD1 agrees at 11 bases. Germline CDR1 is MRHNA and CDR2 is SNTAGT. The V and J ends lost 4 bases and 6 bases, in that order; junction bases with no gene match: 8. This CDR3 contains 16 residues. The CDR3 region is CASSGTGTGGSNEQFF. The CDR3 bases are TGTGCCAGCAGTGGCACCGGGACAGGGGGATCCAATGAGCAGTTCTTC.

This clone was detected only once. The chain recombines TRBV12-3 or TRBV12-4 with TRBJ1-2, with D perhaps matching TRBD1 (6 bases). V shed 5 bases and J shed 7 bases, with 14 bases lying between them. The CDR3 is made up of 13 amino acids. The CDR3 region has the DNA TGTGCCAGCAGTCTACAGGGTATTGGTGGCTACACCTTC. It yields the protein CASSLQGIGGYTF.

In its sample, this clone was seen once. The chain combines TRBV19 with TRBJ1-3, with D perhaps matching TRBD1 (5 bases). CDR3 size: 14 residues. CDR1 is LNHDA and CDR2 is SQIVND in the germline V gene (reference sequence). Trimming cost V 3 bases and J 2 bases, with 8 bases left between them. This CDR3 is CASSIGGAGNTIYF. CDR3 coding DNA: TGTGCCAGTAGTATCGGGGGAGCTGGAAACACCATATATTTT. Looking up the rest from reference TRBV19 and TRBJ1-3 gives the full variable domain: DGGITQSPKYLFRKEGQNVTLSCEQNLNHDAMYWYRQDPGQGLRLIYYSQIVNDFQKGDIAEGYSVSREKKESFPLTVTSAQKNPTAFYLCASSIGGAGNTIYFGEGSWLTVV.

This chain's CDR3 is CASSLHYREGTQYF. The DNA of the CDR3 is TGTGCCAGCAGTCTACATTACAGGGAAGGTACGCAGTATTTT. The V and J genes are TRBV6-4 and TRBJ2-3, with D tentatively TRBD1 (6 bases). With 5 bases removed from V and 8 bases from J, the gap between germline ends came to 17 bases. CDR3 length equals 14 residues. Per the germline V gene, CDR1 is MRHNA and CDR2 is SNTAGT.

The rearrangement links TRBV7-9 to TRBJ2-7; D is possibly TRBD2 (5 bases). The CDR3 length is 15 residues. V dropped 1 base and J dropped 4 bases, with 14 bases sitting between them. Looked up from germline, CDR1 is SEHNR and CDR2 is FQNEAQ (reference sequence). The CDR3 nucleotides read TGTGCCAGCAGCTTAGAGGCTAGCTCCCATTACGAGCAGTACTTC. This translates into CASSLEASSHYEQYF.

V gene TRBV5-1 combines with J gene TRBJ1-1; TRBD1 aligns across 9 bases. The V and J ends lost 9 bases and 5 bases, in that order; junction bases with no gene match: 17. Germline V gene data show CDR1 as SGHRS and CDR2 as YFSETQ. This CDR3 comprises 16 residues. The CDR3 sequence: CATRPGQGLLGTEAFF. In nucleotides, the CDR3 is TGCGCCACCCGCCCGGGACAGGGCCTACTTGGGACTGAAGCTTTCTTT.

The chain employs TRBV2 and TRBJ2-7; 7 bases fit TRBD1. From germline, CDR1 is SNHLY and CDR2 FYNNEI. V gave up 8 bases and J gave up 3 bases; unmatched junction bases: 10. The CDR3 consists of 14 residues. The CDR3 loop is CASGQESGFYEQYF. The DNA for the CDR3 is TGTGCCAGCGGACAGGAAAGTGGGTTCTACGAGCAGTACTTC.

This chain joins TRBV5-4 and TRBJ2-5, with a possible D match to TRBD1 (6 bases). Trimming removed 7 bases from V and 2 bases from J, with 12 bases in between. The CDR3 has 13 amino acids. Germline CDR1 reads SGHNT; CDR2 reads YYREEE (reference sequence). CDR3 DNA: TGTGCCAGCTCGGGACAACAACAAGAGACCCAGTACTTC. This translates into CASSGQQQETQYF.

The J gene is TRBJ2-1, the V gene TRBV3-1 (or the pseudogene TRBV3-2); TRBD2 agrees at 8 bases. The CDR3 sequence is 17 residues long. From germline, CDR1 is LGHDT and CDR2 YNNKEL (reference sequence). V gave up 0 bases and J gave up 4 bases; unmatched junction bases: 8. CDR3 in amino acids: CASSQDPLAAKYNEQFF. The CDR3 nucleotides read TGTGCCAGCAGCCAAGACCCACTAGCGGCTAAATACAATGAGCAGTTCTTC.

This clone was observed a single time. J is TRBJ2-3 and V is TRBV30; 12 nucleotides line up with TRBD2. V lost 3 bases and J lost 1; bases outside the gene matches: 11. CDR1 and CDR2 (germline): GTSNPN, SVGIG (reference sequence). The CDR3 contains 18 residues. The CDR3 spells CAWSALAGGLPGTDTQYF. In DNA form, the CDR3 reads TGTGCCTGGAGCGCCCTAGCGGGAGGGCTGCCTGGCACAGATACGCAGTATTTT.

The chain has TRBV9 and TRBJ2-7; 14 bases match TRBD2. CDR1 is SGDLS and CDR2 is YYNGEE in the germline V gene. Germline trimming cut 2 bases from V and 2 bases from J; bases unmatched to any gene: 12. The length of the CDR3 is 19 residues. In DNA, the CDR3 is TGTGCCAGCAGCGTGAGGCGAGGACTAGCGGGAGGTTGGCCCTACGAGCAGTACTTC. Translation: CASSVRRGLAGGWPYEQYF. Full variable domain (missing parts from reference TRBV9 and TRBJ2-7): DSGVTQTPKHLITATGQRVTLRCSPRSGDLSVYWYQQSLDQGLQFLIQYYNGEERAKGNILERFSAQQFPDLHSELNLSSLELGDSALYFCASSVRRGLAGGWPYEQYFGPGTRLTVT.

The rearrangement links TRBV5-1 to TRBJ2-7, with D perhaps TRBD1 (5 bases). CDR1 is SGHRS and CDR2 is YFSETQ in the germline V gene. The CDR3 covers 15 residues. V gave up 4 bases and J gave up 5 bases, with 19 bases separating them. CDR3 region: CASSPPGAAAHEQYF. CDR3 in DNA: TGCGCCAGCAGCCCCCCTGGGGCAGCCGCCCACGAGCAGTACTTC.

The chain carries TRBV12-3 or TRBV12-4 and TRBJ1-2; D unclear. The CDR3 consists of 13 residues. V shed 7 bases and J shed 4 bases, with 13 bases lying between them. CDR3 nucleotide sequence: TGTGCCAGCACCAGGATCGCGCCCTATGGCTACACCTTC. It is translated as CASTRIAPYGYTF.

V gene TRBV19 combines with J gene TRBJ1-1; 8 bases map to TRBD1. Germline-derived CDR1 and CDR2 are LNHDA and SQIVND (reference sequence). The V and J ends lost 7 bases and 4 bases, in that order; junction bases with no gene match: 11. The CDR3 runs to 15 residues. In DNA form, the CDR3 reads TGTGCCAGTACCCCAATCGGACAGGGAACCACTGAAGCTTTCTTT. Translated, it gives CASTPIGQGTTEAFF. The complete variable domain, with remaining parts taken from reference TRBV19 and TRBJ1-1, reads DGGITQSPKYLFRKEGQNVTLSCEQNLNHDAMYWYRQDPGQGLRLIYYSQIVNDFQKGDIAEGYSVSREKKESFPLTVTSAQKNPTAFYLCASTPIGQGTTEAFFGQGTRLTVV.

The V call is TRBV6-1, the J call TRBJ1-1; 9 bases fit TRBD1. Germline V gene sequence: CDR1 MNHNS, CDR2 SASEGT. The CDR3 is 15 amino acids. V was clipped by 1 base and J by 3 bases; unmatched bases: 3. DNA for the CDR3: TGTGCCAGCAGTGAAGGGGGGACAGGGCACACTGAAGCTTTCTTT. Amino acid sequence: CASSEGGTGHTEAFF.

This chain links TRBV16 with TRBJ2-1, with D tentatively TRBD1 (7 bases). Trimming removed 3 bases at V and 8 bases at J, with 20 bases between. This CDR3 region has 16 residues. Germline CDR1 is KGHSY and CDR2 is FQNENV. The chain's CDR3 is CASSHRGAFPDHEQFF. In DNA, the CDR3 is TGTGCCAGCAGCCACAGGGGGGCCTTTCCTGATCATGAGCAGTTCTTC.

The chain uses TRBV3-1 (or the pseudogene TRBV3-2) and TRBJ2-4; 8 bases fit TRBD1. CDR1 and CDR2 from the germline V gene are LGHDT and YNNKEL (reference sequence). V was clipped by 4 bases and J by 0 bases; unmatched bases: 8. This CDR3 spans 17 amino acids. The DNA for the CDR3 is TGTGCCAGCAGCCCGACAGGGGCCAATCGAGCCAAAAACATTCAGTACTTC. It codes for CASSPTGANRAKNIQYF.